A selection of T cell receptor beta chains follows, all from one sample in a study of metastatic and nonmetastatic thyroid tumors. MiXCR was used by TCRdb to re-call the PCR reads. In the table there are tens of thousands of clones, about a sixth of which are singletons. The source material was tumor tissue. The receptors derive from a female donor with papillary thyroid cancer or a benign thyroid nodule (not recorded which). Some clones in this sample may be carry-over from other donors' samples. The CDR3 runs from the conserved cysteine through the conserved F or W. D genes are given only for firm matches. Some rows mark clone size as missing; the rest say once, few, many or name a class of expanded clone.

. TRBJ1-2 medium-sized TRBV18 CASSPTGIRGYTF
. TRBJ2-1 many TRBV3-1 CASSGRGPVYNEQFF
. TRBJ1-3 many TRBV12-3/TRBV12-4 CASSFFQDSGNTIYF
. TRBJ1-4 many TRBV6-1 CASRNDRSGNEKLFF
. TRBJ2-3 many TRBV20-1 CSARTRLGGADTQYF
TRBD2 TRBJ2-3 . TRBV20-1 CSAPPSGNTQYF
. TRBJ1-1 . TRBV11-2 CASSLDVGRLSEAFF
TRBD2 TRBJ2-7 few TRBV5-5 CASSLGLARSYGQYF
. TRBJ1-4 . TRBV25-1 CASSEYVDEKLFF
TRBD2 TRBJ2-1 many TRBV4-3 CASSLSPGTSGRVQFF
. TRBJ2-2 many TRBV10-3 CAISEIDGELFF
TRBD2 TRBJ2-4 many TRBV6-1 CASSSGAGKNIQYF
TRBD1 TRBJ2-7 many TRBV28 CASSLRQGASYEQYF
. TRBJ2-1 many TRBV30 CAWSRAGNEQFF
TRBD1 TRBJ1-2 many TRBV20-1 CSAMGTGSYGYTF
TRBD1 TRBJ1-4 many TRBV28 CASRMGQTKKLFF
TRBD2 TRBJ2-1 many TRBV20-1 CSASPIAGGTGSYNEQFF
. TRBJ2-1 many TRBV2 CASSERNEQFF
. TRBJ2-7 . TRBV4-1 CASSQDGGIGGTYEQYF
TRBD2 TRBJ2-1 many TRBV3-1 CASSLGLVNEQFF
. TRBJ1-1 . TRBV6-2/TRBV6-3 CASSYGDTEAFF
TRBD1 TRBJ2-2 many TRBV11-2 CASSYRADRSGELFF
. TRBJ2-7 many TRBV11-2 CASSSRVVEEQYF
. TRBJ2-5 many TRBV4-1 CASSHGVRPQETQCF
TRBD2 TRBJ2-1 many TRBV29-1 CSVGSGRAAEQFF
. TRBJ1-4 many TRBV19 CASRGAQFNEKLFF
. TRBJ2-3 few TRBV10-3 CAISESVGVCTDTQYF
. TRBJ1-2 . TRBV5-1 CASKGQDVNYGYTF
. TRBJ2-7 many TRBV20-1 CSASSVQADPYEQYF
. TRBJ2-7 . TRBV11-2 CASSTPLRGYEQYF
. TRBJ2-7 . TRBV15 CATSSVTFPYERYF
. TRBJ2-7 medium-sized TRBV28 CASSYRDYEQYF
. TRBJ2-5 many TRBV20-1 CSVWDETQYF
TRBD1 TRBJ1-2 . TRBV20-1 CSARGGGTGVTFGGYTF